The 18 T cell receptor beta chains below were found in one sample sequenced in a study of CD8 T cells in Susac syndrome. Random hexamers were used to reverse transcribe the RNA input (roughly 0.5 to 1 ug). TCRdb called the immunoSEQ multiplex PCR reads again in MiXCR, with one record for every CDR3 protein. The repertoire includes more than 75,000 distinct CDR3 sequences, about 93% of them detected once, and around 0.34% sits in the top ten. The sequencing input was CD8+ T cells from PBMCs. The receptors shown here come from a human donor in good health.

The V gene is TRBV12-3 or TRBV12-4, the J gene TRBJ1-1; the D gene is possibly TRBD1 (5 bases). Between the trimmed V and J ends, which lost 0 bases and 1 base, there was a span of 6 bases. The CDR3 is 14 residues long. For the CDR3, the DNA is TGTGCCAGCAGTTTAGCGGGGGGGAACACTGAAGCTTTCTTT. Encoded protein: CASSLAGGNTEAFF.

This clonotype has only one observation. J is TRBJ1-1 and V is TRBV19, with D unclear. Between the trimmed V and J ends, which lost 1 base and 6 bases, there was a span of 6 bases. CDR3 length: 12 residues. CDR1 is LNHDA, CDR2 SQIVND, per germline (reference sequence). CDR3 DNA sequence: TGTGCCAGTAGTATAGCGGGTGCTGAAGCTTTCTTT. Residues: CASSIAGAEAFF.

The chain carries TRBV20-1 and TRBJ2-5; a possible D gene is TRBD1 (6 bases). The germline gives CDR1 DFQATT, CDR2 SNEGSKA (reference sequence). This CDR3 is built from 15 residues. The V gene lost 3 bases and the J gene lost 3 bases, with 17 bases spanning the gap. CDR3 DNA sequence: TGCAGTGCTAGTAGTGGGTGGGGGCCAGAAGAGACCCAGTACTTC. Its protein is CSASSGWGPEETQYF.

This rearrangement joins TRBV10-3 to TRBJ2-2; perhaps TRBD1 as D (6 bases). Trimming took off 6 bases at V and 1 base at J, with 9 bases between the two ends. CDR3 length equals 14 residues. Germline V CDR1 and CDR2: ENHRY, SYGVKD. The CDR3 is CAISVGGNTGELFF. The DNA for the CDR3 is TGTGCCATCAGCGTAGGGGGGAACACCGGGGAGCTGTTTTTT.

This chain joins TRBV7-6 and TRBJ2-2; 9 bases map to TRBD1. CDR3 size: 18 residues. CDR1 and CDR2 from the germline V gene are SGHVS and FNYEAQ. With V trimmed by 3 bases and J by 1 base, 9 bases remained unmatched. CDR3 nucleotide sequence: TGTGCCAGCAGCTTCCTGGCCCCGGGACAGGGGAACACCGGGGAGCTGTTTTTT. This codes for CASSFLAPGQGNTGELFF.

V is TRBV20-1 and J is TRBJ2-7; TRBD1 aligns across 10 bases. Germline V CDR1 and CDR2: DFQATT, SNEGSKA (reference sequence). CDR3 length: 15 amino acids. Losses at the gene ends were 0 bases for V and 3 bases for J; bases not matched to a gene: 5. The CDR3 loop is CSARDGGTGVYEQYF. The DNA for the CDR3 is TGCAGTGCTAGAGATGGGGGGACAGGGGTCTACGAGCAGTACTTC.

This clonotype was picked up a small number of times. This chain uses TRBV7-9 with TRBJ2-4, with D possibly being TRBD2 (5 bases). Deletions cut 1 base from V and 3 bases from J, with 13 bases between. The CDR3 consists of 16 residues. CDR1 and CDR2 from the germline V gene are SEHNR and FQNEAQ (reference sequence). CDR3 region: CASSLGDYFGKNIQYF. For the CDR3, the DNA is TGTGCCAGCAGCTTAGGAGACTACTTTGGCAAAAACATTCAGTACTTC.

The J gene is TRBJ2-1, the V gene TRBV15; D gene uncertain. This CDR3 region has 16 residues. Germline assignment: CDR1 LNHNV and CDR2 YYDKDF (reference sequence). V lost 3 bases and J 8 bases, leaving 20 bases between the germline ends. CDR3 sequence reads: CATSSPTGKGSHEQFF. The DNA for the CDR3 is TGTGCCACCAGCAGTCCGACTGGGAAAGGGTCCCATGAGCAGTTCTTC.

The chain couples TRBV6-5 to TRBJ1-1; D unresolved. Germline V gene sequence: CDR1 MNHEY, CDR2 SVGAGI. Trimming removed 0 bases from V and 2 bases from J, with 7 bases in between. The CDR3 spans 14 residues. CDR3 sequence (DNA): TGTGCCAGCAGTTACTCGGACCAAAACACTGAAGCTTTCTTT. Translated, it gives CASSYSDQNTEAFF.

The genes are TRBV12-3 or TRBV12-4 and TRBJ1-2; D gene unclear. The CDR3 sequence is 10 residues long. The V end was cut by 5 bases, the J end by 12 bases, with 10 bases between. The chain's CDR3 is CASSPPPHTF. CDR3 in DNA: TGTGCCAGCAGTCCACCTCCCCACACCTTC.

The rearrangement links TRBV2 to TRBJ2-1; tentatively, D is TRBD1 or TRBD2 (5 bases each). This CDR3 is built from 12 residues. V was clipped by 8 bases and J by 8 bases, with 13 bases between them. Germline V lookup: CDR1 SNHLY, CDR2 FYNNEI. The CDR3 region is CASGTKGDEQFF. The DNA of the CDR3 is TGTGCCAGCGGGACGAAGGGCGATGAGCAGTTCTTC.

The chain recombines TRBV20-1 with TRBJ2-1; TRBD2 is a possible D gene (7 bases). V was trimmed by 4 bases and J by 10 bases, leaving 20 bases between them. The CDR3 has 14 residues. The germline V gene has CDR1 DFQATT and CDR2 SNEGSKA (reference sequence). The CDR3 region is CSAILPRGAGEQFF. CDR3 DNA: TGCAGTGCTATTCTGCCCCGGGGGGCAGGGGAGCAGTTCTTC.

The V and J genes are TRBV6-1 and TRBJ1-4; a possible D gene is TRBD1 (5 bases). CDR1 is MNHNS and CDR2 is SASEGT in the germline V gene. This CDR3 contains 17 residues. V shed 8 bases and J shed 3 bases, with 22 bases lying between them. The CDR3 protein is CASRSSLGRGANEKLFF. For the CDR3, the DNA is TGTGCCAGCCGCTCTTCGTTGGGGCGAGGTGCTAATGAAAAACTGTTTTTT.

The chain couples TRBV5-1 to TRBJ2-3, with D perhaps assigned TRBD1 or TRBD2 (5 bases each). CDR1 and CDR2 (germline): SGHRS, YFSETQ. Trimming removed 0 bases from V and 5 bases from J, with 13 bases in between. This CDR3 comprises 15 residues. For the CDR3, the DNA is TGCGCCAGCAGCTTGGGGGGGTCCGCAGAAGATACGCAGTATTTT. This codes for CASSLGGSAEDTQYF.

This chain joins TRBV3-1 and TRBJ2-1; 9 nucleotides agree with TRBD2. CDR3 length: 18 residues. V was clipped by 0 bases and J by 4 bases; unmatched bases: 10. Germline-derived CDR1 and CDR2 are LGHDT and YNNKEL (reference sequence). The CDR3 DNA follows: TGTGCCAGCAGCCAAGATCCAGGAGCGGGGGGCCTATACAATGAGCAGTTCTTC. Translation gives CASSQDPGAGGLYNEQFF.

The chain is built from TRBV19 and TRBJ2-7; no definite D call. From germline, CDR1 is LNHDA and CDR2 SQIVND (reference sequence). V was clipped by 3 bases and J by 6 bases, with 9 bases between them. The CDR3 totals 12 residues. CDR3 loop: CASSMARGEQYF. The CDR3 DNA sequence: TGTGCCAGTAGTATGGCGCGCGGCGAGCAGTACTTC.

Points on this clonotype: Mismatch with germline at one junction end may stem from a read error. The J gene is TRBJ2-5, the V gene TRBV3-1; D is uncertain. The CDR3 loop spans 10 amino acids. Germline assignment: CDR1 LGHDT and CDR2 YNNKEL (reference sequence). The CDR3 region has the DNA TGTGCCAGCAGTCAAGAGACCCAGTACTTC. Translated, it gives CASSQETQYF.

The chain employs TRBV12-3 or TRBV12-4 and TRBJ2-7, with a weak D call TRBD2 (6 bases). This CDR3 has 12 residues. V lost 1 base, J lost 6 bases, and 7 bases lay in between. CDR3 sequence (DNA): TGTGCCAGCAGTTTAGGGAGGGTCGAGCAGTACTTC. Translating gives CASSLGRVEQYF.